These T cell receptor beta chains were read from a single sample in a study of T cells in Graves' hyperthyroidism and ophthalmopathy. One entry per CDR3 protein results from TCRdb running MiXCR on the multiplex PCR reads. The top ten clones hold around 12% of a sample with tens of thousands of distinct CDR3 sequences, approximately 50% of them seen once. The sequencing input was blood. The receptors originated from a young woman with Graves' ophthalmopathy. CDR3s include the opening cysteine and the closing phenylalanine or tryptophan. The order of the fields is J gene, clone size, D gene, V gene, CDR3 DNA, CDR3 protein. The D gene is left open where the match is weak. The listing skips clone size in some rows; elsewhere it reads once, few, many or a size class.

TRBJ1-1	-	TRBD1	TRBV18	TGTGCCAGCTCACCACTTTCTACCAGGGGGCGCGGAACTGAAGCTTTCTTT	CASSPLSTRGRGTEAFF
TRBJ1-6	medium-sized	-	TRBV19	TGTGCCAGTTCGGGGGACGGGGATTCACCCCTCCACTTT	CASSGDGDSPLHF
TRBJ1-2	many	-	TRBV28	TGTGCCAGCAGCCCAACAGGGTACCGTGGCTACACCTTC	CASSPTGYRGYTF
TRBJ1-4	many	-	TRBV7-6	TGTGCCAGCAGCCGGGACCCTTCTAATGAAAAACTGTTTTTT	CASSRDPSNEKLFF
TRBJ2-2	many	-	TRBV7-9	TGTGCCAGCATCAAAGCCGGGATTAACACCGGGGAGCTGTTTTTT	CASIKAGINTGELFF
TRBJ2-5	many	-	TRBV29-1	TGCAGCGTTGACCTAACAAGACAAGAGACCCAGTACTTC	CSVDLTRQETQYF
TRBJ1-4	many	-	TRBV29-1	TGCAGCCTAACGCGGCTCTCCGGGGATGCAACTAATGAAAAACTGTTTTTT	CSLTRLSGDATNEKLFF
TRBJ2-7	-	-	TRBV2	TGTGCCAGCAGTTTGGACAGGGCGGGGGGATTAGCATCCTCCTACGAGCAGTACTTC	CASSLDRAGGLASSYEQYF
TRBJ2-7	many	TRBD1	TRBV6-1	TGTGCCAGCAGTGACCAGGGGGCAAACCGGAATTACGAGCAGTACTTC	CASSDQGANRNYEQYF
TRBJ2-3	many	-	TRBV9	TGTGCCAGCAGCGGAGGGACCTACACGGATACGCAGTATTTT	CASSGGTYTDTQYF
TRBJ1-4	many	TRBD1	TRBV4-1	TGCGCCAGCAGCTCGGCAGGAAGGGGGCTGGGGGAAAAACTGTTTTTT	CASSSAGRGLGEKLFF
TRBJ2-1	-	TRBD2	TRBV24-1	TGTGCCACCAGTGATTTTCGGACTAGCGGGCTTGGGGGTGAGCAGTTCTTC	CATSDFRTSGLGGEQFF
TRBJ2-5	many	-	TRBV7-3	TGTGCCAGCAGCTCCGGATTGTTGGAGACCCAGTACTTC	CASSSGLLETQYF
TRBJ1-2	many	TRBD1	TRBV6-1	TGTGCCAGCGGGGGACAGGTCGTCGTAATTGGCTACACCTTC	CASGGQVVVIGYTF
TRBJ2-3	-	-	TRBV20-1	TGCAGTGCTAGAACCGTGGCGCGGGTCGTCCCAGATACGCAGTATTTT	CSARTVARVVPDTQYF
TRBJ2-7	many	TRBD1	TRBV20-1	TGCAGTGCTAGAGACCCCGGGACAGGGGCCTACGAGCAGTACTTC	CSARDPGTGAYEQYF
TRBJ2-4	-	TRBD1	TRBV20-1	TGCAGTGCTACACGGGGACAGGGAGACATTCAGTACTTC	CSATRGQGDIQYF